Listed here are 13 T cell receptor beta chains from one sample, sequenced in a study of immune evolution from preneoplasia to lung adenocarcinoma. Profiled with immunoSEQ multiplex PCR; TCRdb holds only in-frame clones, not every one. The sample gives some 4,900 clones, less than 80% of which show up once; less than 10% is in the top ten. The sequenced sample was FFPE normal lung tissue adjacent to the tumor. The receptors originated from a person aged 50-70 years with lung adenocarcinoma.

This clone has just a few counts. The chain employs TRBV9 and TRBJ2-7; 9 nucleotides agree with TRBD2. V shed 3 bases and J 2 bases; nucleotides not matched to a gene: 9. CDR1 is SGDLS, CDR2 YYNGEE, per germline. The CDR3 extends over 16 amino acids. The CDR3 region is CASSAARTSEPYEQYF. As DNA, the CDR3 is TGTGCCAGCAGCGCGGCCAGGACTAGCGAACCCTACGAGCAGTACTTC.

This clone was observed a handful of times. The rearrangement joins TRBV27 to TRBJ2-3; weak D call: TRBD1 (6 bases). Germline V gives CDR1 MNHEY, CDR2 SMNVEV (reference sequence). This CDR3 is built from 15 residues. The V gene lost 6 bases and the J gene lost 4 bases, with 17 bases spanning the gap. The CDR3 region has the DNA TGTGCCAGCAGAGGTCTGGGGGCAGGAGCAGATACGCAGTATTTT. Translation gives CASRGLGAGADTQYF.

By proportion, this clone is large. The same CDR3 can be traced to other DNA sequences in this sample. The V call is TRBV5-1, the J call TRBJ2-7; TRBD1 matches 7 bases. In germline, CDR1 is SGHRS, CDR2 YFSETQ. The V segment lost 3 bases and the J segment 4 bases; nucleotides outside the gene matches: 10. This CDR3 spans 15 amino acids. The CDR3 sequence is CASSSPGQGVYEQYF. The CDR3 DNA reads TGCGCCAGCAGCTCCCCGGGGCAGGGGGTATACGAGCAGTACTTC.

This clone was seen only a few times. Written as DNA, the CDR3 is TGCAGCGTTGGGGCCCAGAACACTGAAGCTTTCTTT. Encoded protein: CSVGAQNTEAFF. The rearrangement uses TRBV29-1 and TRBJ1-1; no reliable D call. Germline assignment: CDR1 SQVTM and CDR2 ANQGSEA. The CDR3 runs 12 residues. The germline V and J ends were trimmed by 4 bases and 1 base, with 7 bases remaining between them. Full variable domain (rest looked up from reference TRBV29-1 and TRBJ1-1): SAVISQKPSRDICQRGTSLTIQCQVDSQVTMMFWYRQQPGQSLTLIATANQGSEATYESGFVIDKFPISRPNLTFSTLTVSNMSPEDSSIYLCSVGAQNTEAFFGQGTRLTVV.

This clone was recorded a few times. The chain couples TRBV10-2 to TRBJ2-1; 10 positions agree with TRBD2. The V gene end was trimmed by 4 bases and the J gene end by 7 bases; junction bases not matched to a gene: 4. The CDR3 runs to 14 residues. Germline V gives CDR1 WSHSY, CDR2 SAAADI. This chain's CDR3 is CASSASGSGNEQFF. CDR3 DNA: TGCGCCAGCAGTGCTAGCGGGAGTGGTAATGAGCAGTTCTTC.

The chain is built from TRBV18 and TRBJ1-1, with 7 positions matching TRBD1. The germline V gene has CDR1 KGHSH and CDR2 LQKENI. V shed 4 bases and J 5 bases; nucleotides not matched to a gene: 7. The length of the CDR3 is 14 residues. CDR3 coding DNA: TGTGCCAGCTCACAAGAGGGGGCGTTTACTGAAGCTTTCTTT. The encoded protein is CASSQEGAFTEAFF. The whole variable domain, remainder taken from reference TRBV18 and TRBJ1-1, is NAGVMQNPRHLVRRRGQEARLRCSPMKGHSHVYWYRQLPEEGLKFMVYLQKENIIDESGMPKERFSAEFPKEGPSILRIQQVVRGDSAAYFCASSQEGAFTEAFFGQGTRLTVV.

V and J are TRBV7-9 and TRBJ2-7; TRBD1 or TRBD2 may be the D gene (5 bases each). V was pared by 1 base and J by 5 bases, with 6 bases between. In germline, CDR1 is SEHNR, CDR2 FQNEAQ (reference sequence). The CDR3 sequence is 12 residues long. The CDR3 region has the DNA TGTGCCAGCAGCTTAGTGGGGGACGAGCAGTACTTC. Its translation: CASSLVGDEQYF.

The chain has TRBV9 and TRBJ2-7; TRBD1 matches at 10 bases. Germline CDR1 SGDLS, CDR2 YYNGEE. With 5 bases clipped from V and 6 bases from J, the junction kept 8 bases outside the gene matches. The CDR3 is 14 amino acids. The CDR3, as DNA: TGTGCCAGCAGTTCGGGACAGGGGATTAGCGAGCAGTACTTC. This sequence encodes CASSSGQGISEQYF.

The chain has TRBV2 and TRBJ2-7; D remains unclear. The CDR3 is made up of 11 amino acids. V lost 5 bases to trimming and J lost 3 bases, with 5 bases between them. Germline V gene lookup returns CDR1 SNHLY and CDR2 FYNNEI. The CDR3 loop is CASSYSYEQYF. The CDR3 DNA reads as TGTGCCAGCAGTTACAGCTACGAGCAGTACTTC.

V is TRBV29-1 and J is TRBJ2-7; tentative D call: TRBD1 (5 bases). Germline V gives CDR1 SQVTM, CDR2 ANQGSEA. Trimming took off 4 bases at V and 10 bases at J, with 14 bases between the two ends. The CDR3 is 11 amino acids. CDR3: CSVGAGPSQYF. In nucleotides, the CDR3 is TGCAGCGTTGGGGCAGGGCCGTCCCAGTACTTC.

The chain joins TRBV29-1 to TRBJ2-1; TRBD1 agrees at 7 bases. V gave up 8 bases and J gave up 4 bases; unmatched junction bases: 5. Germline CDR1 SQVTM, CDR2 ANQGSEA. The CDR3 is 12 amino acids. CDR3 residues: CSQGQTYNEQFF. The CDR3 bases are TGCAGCCAGGGACAGACGTACAATGAGCAGTTCTTC.

The DNA for the CDR3 is TGTGCCAGCAGTTTAAGGGACCTAGCGGGACCGGGGGGGACCCAGTACTTC. It is translated as CASSLRDLAGPGGTQYF. The chain employs TRBV28 and TRBJ2-5, with 9 bases aligning to TRBD2. CDR1 MDHEN and CDR2 SYDVKM come from the germline V gene. The CDR3 extends over 17 amino acids. With 2 bases clipped from V and 7 bases from J, the junction kept 14 bases outside the gene matches. The full variable domain, rest sourced from reference TRBV28 and TRBJ2-5, is DVKVTQSSRYLVKRTGEKVFLECVQDMDHENMFWYRQDPGLGLRLIYFSYDVKMKEKGDIPEGYSVSREKKERFSLILESASTNQTSMYLCASSLRDLAGPGGTQYFGPGTRLLVL.

V is TRBV7-8 and J is TRBJ2-7; D unresolved. Trimming took off 5 bases at V and 3 bases at J, with 14 bases between the two ends. The CDR3 runs to 14 residues. Germline V gene lookup returns CDR1 SGHVS and CDR2 FQNEAQ. CDR3 loop: CASSPPAWGYEQYF. CDR3 DNA sequence: TGTGCCAGCAGCCCCCCCGCGTGGGGCTACGAGCAGTACTTC.